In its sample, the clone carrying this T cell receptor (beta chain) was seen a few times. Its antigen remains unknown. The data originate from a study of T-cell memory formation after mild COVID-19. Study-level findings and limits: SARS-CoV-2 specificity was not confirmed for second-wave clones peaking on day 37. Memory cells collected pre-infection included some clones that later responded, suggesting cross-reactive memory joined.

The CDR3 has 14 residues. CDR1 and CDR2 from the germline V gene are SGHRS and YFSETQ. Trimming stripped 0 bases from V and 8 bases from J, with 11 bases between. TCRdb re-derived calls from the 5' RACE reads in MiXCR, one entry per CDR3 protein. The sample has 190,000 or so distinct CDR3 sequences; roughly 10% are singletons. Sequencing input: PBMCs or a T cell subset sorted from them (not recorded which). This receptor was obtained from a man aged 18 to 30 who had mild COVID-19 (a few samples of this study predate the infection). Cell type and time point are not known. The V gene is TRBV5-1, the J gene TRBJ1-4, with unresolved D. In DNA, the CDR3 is TGCGCCAGCAGCTTGGCCGGGGATTTGGAAAAACTGTTTTTT. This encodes CASSLAGDLEKLFF.